This entry lists 6 T cell receptor beta chains sequenced from one sample in a study of blood T cells in healthy people across ages. PCR was performed a second time for about 7 to 12 cycles using a sample-barcoded 5' primer and a J-beta primer mix. Using its own MiXCR run on the 5' RACE reads, TCRdb lists one record per CDR3 protein. The sample consists of more than 1,000,000 distinct CDR3 sequences, roughly a quarter of them appearing once. These data also formed part of another study, on T cells of mothers and their children.

Sequenced: blood. These receptors were taken from a girl aged 2 to 10 in good health.

This clonotype was detected only a few times. The chain is built from TRBV18 and TRBJ1-2; TRBD1 is a possible D gene (5 bases). This CDR3 spans 12 amino acids. Germline CDR1 and CDR2: KGHSH and LQKENI. Trimming removed 6 bases from V and 8 bases from J, with 13 bases in between. The CDR3 spells CASSRGLLGYTF. DNA of the CDR3: TGTGCCAGCTCTCGGGGACTCCTAGGCTACACCTTC.

The chain employs TRBV6-2 or TRBV6-3 and TRBJ1-4; D is undetermined. Germline V lookup: CDR1 MNHEY, CDR2 SVGEGT. V dropped 6 bases and J dropped 6 bases, with 20 bases sitting between them. The CDR3 has 16 amino acids. In nucleotides, the CDR3 is TGTGCCAGCAGCTCAGATCCGGGAGCCCATGATGAAAAACTGTTTTTT. This gives the protein CASSSDPGAHDEKLFF.

J is TRBJ2-5 and V is TRBV7-2; the D is unclear. Near its end, the DNA agrees better with TRBJ2-7, so the J call may be wrong. CDR1 is SGHTA and CDR2 is FQGNSA in the germline V gene. The CDR3 is 13 residues long. Written as DNA, the CDR3 is TGTGCCAGCAGCCCCCCGGCGACCTACGAGCAGTACTTC. It is translated as CASSPPATYEQYF.

The chain uses TRBV27 and TRBJ2-1; TRBD1 agrees at 10 bases. The J call is doubtful: the DNA matches TRBJ2-7 better. This CDR3 has 15 residues. Germline V gene sequence: CDR1 MNHEY, CDR2 SMNVEV (reference sequence). CDR3 sequence (DNA): TGTGCCAGCAGTTTCAGCGGACAGGGGGTGTACGAGCAGTACTTC. As protein: CASSFSGQGVYEQYF.

The V call is TRBV3-1, the J call TRBJ2-1; 9 bases are a match to TRBD2. This CDR3 spans 17 amino acids. CDR1 and CDR2 (germline): LGHDT, YNNKEL (reference sequence). The J segment lost 5 bases and the V segment lost 4 bases, leaving 12 bases of the junction unmatched. Written as DNA, the CDR3 is TGTGCCAGCAGCCGTGGATTAGCGGGAGATTACCACAATGAGCAGTTCTTC. Protein sequence: CASSRGLAGDYHNEQFF.

The chain employs TRBV7-9 and TRBJ2-5; TRBD2 matches at 10 bases. The germline V gene encodes CDR1 SEHNR and CDR2 FQNEAQ (reference sequence). CDR3 length: 16 residues. After removal of 5 bases from V and 3 bases from J, the junction contained 9 bases not matched to a gene. The CDR3 sequence: CASSPPSGGREETQYF. CDR3 coding DNA: TGTGCCAGCAGCCCCCCTAGCGGGGGAAGGGAAGAGACCCAGTACTTC.